One sample yielded the 32 T cell receptor beta chains listed below, sequenced in a study of technical replicates of blood from a few donors. Measured with immunoSEQ multiplex PCR; TCRdb has only the in-frame clones, and not every one. The data contain around 85,000 clones, 85% to 95% of them singletons. Specimen: T cells isolated from PBMCs. These receptors all stem from a human donor in good health.

The genes are TRBV5-1 and TRBJ2-1, with D possibly matching TRBD2 (5 bases). The CDR3 runs 15 residues. V lost 3 bases and J lost 7, with 17 bases in between. The germline V gene has CDR1 SGHRS and CDR2 YFSETQ. CDR3 region: CASSSDSTANNEQFF. In DNA form, the CDR3 reads TGCGCCAGCAGCTCGGACTCAACTGCTAATAATGAGCAGTTCTTC.

The chain carries TRBV7-8 and TRBJ1-2; tentative D call: TRBD1 (5 bases). From germline, CDR1 is SGHVS and CDR2 FQNEAQ. Deletions cut 4 bases from V and 5 bases from J, with 17 bases between. This CDR3 spans 15 amino acids. DNA for the CDR3: TGTGCCAGCAGCTCTCCTGTCGTGGACAAATATGGCTACACCTTC. Protein: CASSSPVVDKYGYTF. Combining the CDR3 with reference TRBV7-8 and TRBJ1-2 gives the whole variable domain GAGVSQSPRYKVAKRGQDVALRCDPISGHVSLFWYQQALGQGPEFLTYFQNEAQLDKSGLPSDRFFAERPEGSVSTLKIQRTQQEDSAVYLCASSSPVVDKYGYTFGSGTRLTVV.

A single count supports this clone. The J gene is TRBJ1-1, the V gene TRBV28; D is unclear. The CDR3 sequence is 15 residues long. V lost 6 bases and J 3 bases, leaving 17 bases between the germline ends. Germline CDR1 and CDR2: MDHEN and SYDVKM. The CDR3 region is CASSPPTSMDTEAFF. In DNA form, the CDR3 reads TGTGCCAGCAGCCCCCCCACGAGTATGGACACTGAAGCTTTCTTT.

The CDR3 DNA reads as TGTGCCAGCAGTGAAGGTCCGGGAATGAACACTGAAGCTTTCTTT. It translates to CASSEGPGMNTEAFF. The chain combines TRBV6-1 with TRBJ1-1; D ambiguous. Germline-derived CDR1 and CDR2 are MNHNS and SASEGT. This CDR3 has 15 residues. The V gene lost 1 base and the J gene lost 0 bases, with 9 bases spanning the gap.

The rearrangement links TRBV4-1 to TRBJ2-3; TRBD2 matches 8 bases. The CDR3 is 15 residues long. Germline-derived CDR1 and CDR2 are MGHRA and YSYEKL. J gave up 6 bases and V 4 bases, and 9 bases lay outside the gene matches. The CDR3 coding sequence is TGCGCCAGCAGCCCGGGGGGGACTGGCGGGGATACGCAGTATTTT. It yields the protein CASSPGGTGGDTQYF.

This chain links TRBV2 with TRBJ2-1, with 14 nucleotides matching TRBD2. The CDR3 totals 14 residues. Trimming at V came to 6 bases and at J to 9 bases, leaving 4 bases not matched to a gene. In germline, CDR1 is SNHLY, CDR2 FYNNEI. DNA of the CDR3: TGTGCCAGCAGGGCGACTAGCGGGAGGGGTGAGCAGTTCTTC. Its protein product is CASRATSGRGEQFF.

Here the CDR3 reads CASSYEGALGYTF. The CDR3 nucleotides read TGTGCCAGCAGTTACGAGGGGGCGCTTGGCTACACCTTC. V usage is TRBV6-5 and J usage is TRBJ1-2; 7 bases are a match to TRBD1. The CDR3 runs to 13 residues. CDR1 is MNHEY and CDR2 is SVGAGI in the germline V gene. J was trimmed by 7 bases and V by 2 bases; bases with no gene match: 4.

This chain joins TRBV6-5 and TRBJ1-2; D may be TRBD1 (5 bases). CDR3 length: 13 residues. Germline V gene sequence: CDR1 MNHEY, CDR2 SVGAGI. Trimming removed 6 bases from V and 4 bases from J, with 12 bases in between. The CDR3 DNA follows: TGTGCCAGCAGCCTCCAGGGTTTCTATGGCTACACCTTC. Protein sequence: CASSLQGFYGYTF.

The V and J genes are TRBV6-1 and TRBJ2-7; TRBD2 is a possible D gene (5 bases). Germline loops: CDR1 MNHNS, CDR2 SASEGT. Trimming removed 7 bases at V and 4 bases at J, with 20 bases between. The CDR3 is 15 residues long. As DNA, the CDR3 is TGTGCCAGCAAGATCGGGATCGGAGAGCGATACGAGCAGTACTTC. Translation: CASKIGIGERYEQYF.

The chain uses TRBV19 and TRBJ1-5, with 8 bases that match TRBD1. CDR1 and CDR2 from the germline V gene are LNHDA and SQIVND (reference sequence). V lost 8 bases and J lost 7; bases outside the gene matches: 10. The CDR3 totals 14 residues. The CDR3 DNA is TGTGCCAGTCGAGACAGGGGACTCAGCCAGCCCCAGCATTTT. Encoded protein: CASRDRGLSQPQHF.

The chain has TRBV5-1 and TRBJ1-1; 10 bases are shared with TRBD1. Germline V gives CDR1 SGHRS, CDR2 YFSETQ. The CDR3 has 15 residues. J gave up 5 bases and V 4 bases, and 8 bases lay outside the gene matches. The CDR3 DNA follows: TGCGCCAGCAGCCCAAGGGGACAGGGGTCGACTGAAGCTTTCTTT. Protein sequence: CASSPRGQGSTEAFF.

A remark on this clone: A junction end diverges from the germline sequence, so it may reflect a read error. The rearrangement joins TRBV29-1 to TRBJ2-4; TRBD2 is a possible D gene (7 bases). Germline V gene data show CDR1 as SQVTM and CDR2 as ANQGSEA. CDR3 length: 15 amino acids. CDR3 nucleotide sequence: TGCAGCGTTGTAGGGGGGGGTCTAGCCAAAAACGTTCAGTACTTC. Translating it yields CSVVGGGLAKNVQYF.

The chain couples TRBV12-5 to TRBJ2-3; 9 bases align to TRBD1. The ends lost 0 bases at V and 2 bases at J; junction bases unmatched: 6. The CDR3 extends over 17 amino acids. Germline loops: CDR1 LGHNT, CDR2 FRNRAP. As DNA, the CDR3 is TGTGCTAGTGGTTTGGTACGGACAGGGGAAAACACAGATACGCAGTATTTT. It is translated as CASGLVRTGENTDTQYF.

This rearrangement joins TRBV6-5 to TRBJ1-1; a weak D match, TRBD1 (5 bases). This CDR3 region has 15 residues. Germline V CDR1 and CDR2: MNHEY, SVGAGI. V lost 4 bases and J 0 bases, leaving 12 bases between the germline ends. The CDR3: CASSFQGVVNTEAFF. The CDR3 region has the DNA TGTGCCAGCAGTTTCCAAGGGGTCGTGAACACTGAAGCTTTCTTT.

CDR3 region: CASSFWGSVAGNTIYF. In DNA, the CDR3 is TGTGCCAGCAGTTTCTGGGGCTCGGTCGCTGGAAACACCATATATTTT. The chain couples TRBV28 to TRBJ1-3; D possibly corresponds to TRBD1 (5 bases). The CDR3 covers 16 residues. V was shortened by 3 bases and J by 2 bases, with 14 bases between the two germline ends. Germline assignment: CDR1 MDHEN and CDR2 SYDVKM. Full variable domain (rest looked up from reference TRBV28 and TRBJ1-3): DVKVTQSSRYLVKRTGEKVFLECVQDMDHENMFWYRQDPGLGLRLIYFSYDVKMKEKGDIPEGYSVSREKKERFSLILESASTNQTSMYLCASSFWGSVAGNTIYFGEGSWLTVV.

This clone occurred many times. J is TRBJ1-2 and V is TRBV19; 9 bases fit TRBD1. Per germline, CDR1 LNHDA and CDR2 SQIVND (reference sequence). This CDR3 contains 17 residues. The trim removed 6 bases at V and 4 bases at J, leaving 15 bases unmatched. The CDR3 nucleotides read TGTGCCAGTAGCCGGGACTTTGGGGGACAGGGACTCTATGGCTACACCTTC. It specifies CASSRDFGGQGLYGYTF. The full variable domain, in which reference TRBV19 and TRBJ1-2 provide the parts outside the CDR3, is DGGITQSPKYLFRKEGQNVTLSCEQNLNHDAMYWYRQDPGQGLRLIYYSQIVNDFQKGDIAEGYSVSREKKESFPLTVTSAQKNPTAFYLCASSRDFGGQGLYGYTFGSGTRLTVV.

This chain links TRBV5-1 with TRBJ1-1, with D unclear. CDR1 and CDR2 (germline): SGHRS, YFSETQ. V was cut by 0 bases and J by 5 bases, with 11 bases left in between. This CDR3 region has 14 residues. The CDR3 sequence: CASSLDAGYTEAFF. CDR3 nucleotide sequence: TGCGCCAGCAGCTTGGACGCGGGATATACTGAAGCTTTCTTT.

This chain uses TRBV27 with TRBJ2-1, with 14 bases identical to TRBD2. Germline V gene data show CDR1 as MNHEY and CDR2 as SMNVEV (reference sequence). With V trimmed by 3 bases and J by 8 bases, 3 bases remained unmatched. The CDR3 runs to 15 residues. CDR3 DNA sequence: TGTGCCAGCAGTTTGACTAGCGGGGGGGCCTATGAGCAGTTCTTC. Translating gives CASSLTSGGAYEQFF.

In its sample, this clone was seen once. The chain combines TRBV9 with TRBJ1-1; 8 bases match TRBD1. With V trimmed by 4 bases and J by 3 bases, 5 bases remained unmatched. The germline CDR1 and CDR2 sequences are SGDLS and YYNGEE. The CDR3 runs to 14 residues. The chain's CDR3 is CASSPSRGHTEAFF. In DNA form, the CDR3 reads TGTGCCAGCAGCCCCTCCAGGGGGCACACTGAAGCTTTCTTT.

V is TRBV5-1 and J is TRBJ2-7; 9 nucleotides align to TRBD1. Trimming at V came to 1 base and at J to 9 bases, leaving 20 bases not matched to a gene. Germline assignment: CDR1 SGHRS and CDR2 YFSETQ. There are 18 residues in the CDR3. CDR3 protein: CASSLSYGFGTGPAVQYF. Written as DNA, the CDR3 is TGCGCCAGCAGCTTGTCGTACGGGTTCGGGACAGGGCCTGCTGTGCAGTACTTC.

This rearrangement joins TRBV9 to TRBJ2-2, with D maybe TRBD2 (5 bases). With 1 base removed from V and 4 bases from J, the gap between germline ends came to 11 bases. The CDR3 runs 15 residues. Germline V gene sequence: CDR1 SGDLS, CDR2 YYNGEE. The CDR3, as DNA: TGTGCCAGCAGCGTATCCGGGGTCTTCACCGGGGAGCTGTTTTTT. Translated: CASSVSGVFTGELFF. Full variable domain (rest looked up from reference TRBV9 and TRBJ2-2): DSGVTQTPKHLITATGQRVTLRCSPRSGDLSVYWYQQSLDQGLQFLIQYYNGEERAKGNILERFSAQQFPDLHSELNLSSLELGDSALYFCASSVSGVFTGELFFGEGSRLTVL.

For this clone: Because the CDR3 is missing its conserved closing phenylalanine or tryptophan, this is likely a read error. Because the CDR3's place on the DNA is in doubt, the DNA is left out and the CDR3 is given as listed by TCRdb. The genes are TRBV7-9 and TRBJ2-7; the DNA was not used to check the table's D call, TRBD1. The germline V gene encodes CDR1 SEHNR and CDR2 FQNEAQ (reference sequence). The CDR3 extends over 14 residues, inclusive of both ends. CDR3: CASSSGAFTGGSGM.

The chain combines TRBV10-1 with TRBJ2-1, with TRBD2 matching 8 bases. Unmatched junction bases numbered 7, after V lost 3 bases and J lost 6 bases. Germline CDR1 and CDR2: WNHNN and SYGVQD (reference sequence). The CDR3 length is 15 residues. The DNA of the CDR3 is TGCGCCAGCAGTGAACAAGCGGGAGCATCCAATGAGCAGTTCTTC. It is translated as CASSEQAGASNEQFF.

Here the CDR3 DNA reads TGTGCCATCAGTCAGGGGACGGACTATGGCTACACCTTC. Its translation: CAISQGTDYGYTF. The V and J genes are TRBV10-3 and TRBJ1-2; weak D call: TRBD1 (6 bases). This CDR3 is 13 amino acids long. V was cut by 5 bases and J by 3 bases, with 10 bases left in between. Germline V gene lookup returns CDR1 ENHRY and CDR2 SYGVKD.

J is TRBJ1-2 and V is TRBV4-1; the match to TRBD1 covers 9 bases. J was trimmed by 6 bases and V by 7 bases; bases with no gene match: 9. The CDR3 has 14 residues. Germline values: CDR1 MGHRA, CDR2 YSYEKL. The CDR3 region has the DNA TGCGCCAGCACCCCGGACAGGGGTTCCGATGGCTACACCTTC. Protein: CASTPDRGSDGYTF.

This clone occurred once. The chain links TRBV5-4 to TRBJ2-7; TRBD2 agrees at 7 bases. After removal of 4 bases from V and 2 bases from J, the junction contained 6 bases not matched to a gene. The CDR3 covers 14 residues. Germline CDR1 reads SGHNT; CDR2 reads YYREEE (reference sequence). CDR3 loop: CASSPGRGTYEQYF. The CDR3 region has the DNA TGTGCCAGCAGCCCGGGGAGGGGCACCTACGAGCAGTACTTC.

V and J are TRBV2 and TRBJ1-1, with 7 positions matching TRBD1. The germline gives CDR1 SNHLY, CDR2 FYNNEI. Losses at the gene ends were 7 bases for V and 1 base for J; bases not matched to a gene: 3. The CDR3 has 13 amino acids. The CDR3 region is CASTGQENTEAFF. The CDR3 nucleotides read TGTGCCAGCACTGGACAGGAGAACACTGAAGCTTTCTTT.

The chain has TRBV6-1 and TRBJ1-2; possible D gene TRBD1, 6 bases. This CDR3 contains 12 residues. Trimming shortened V by 9 bases and J by 4 bases, and 12 bases separated the two germline ends. The germline V gene has CDR1 MNHNS and CDR2 SASEGT. DNA for the CDR3: TGTGCCAGTGCCCAGGGGATCTATGGCTACACCTTC. Its protein product is CASAQGIYGYTF.

V gene TRBV9 combines with J gene TRBJ1-2; TRBD1 matches 9 bases. The CDR3 spans 16 residues. Per the germline V gene, CDR1 is SGDLS and CDR2 is YYNGEE. The ends lost 0 bases at V and 6 bases at J; junction bases unmatched: 9. CDR3 in amino acids: CASSVGPGTGTNGYTF. As DNA, the CDR3 is TGTGCCAGCAGCGTAGGCCCCGGGACAGGGACGAATGGCTACACCTTC.

V and J are TRBV29-1 and TRBJ2-3, with TRBD2 matching over 8 bases. Unmatched junction bases numbered 7, after V lost 3 bases and J lost 2 bases. Germline-derived CDR1 and CDR2 are SQVTM and ANQGSEA. The CDR3 extends over 15 amino acids. CDR3 coding DNA: TGCAGCGTTGATAGCCTAGCGGGTGTCACAGATACGCAGTATTTT. It codes for CSVDSLAGVTDTQYF.

This chain's CDR3 is CASSYSRDGYTF. In DNA form, the CDR3 reads TGTGCCAGCAGTTACTCGAGGGATGGCTACACCTTC. The genes are TRBV6-6 and TRBJ1-2; no firm D call. With 0 bases removed from V and 6 bases from J, the gap between germline ends came to 5 bases. Germline values: CDR1 MNHNY, CDR2 SVGAGI (reference sequence). The CDR3 has 12 amino acids.

This chain joins TRBV30 and TRBJ2-1; D may be TRBD1 (5 bases). The V end lost 0 bases, the J end lost 4 bases, and 16 bases lay between the germline ends. The CDR3 totals 16 residues. In germline, CDR1 is GTSNPN, CDR2 SVGIG (reference sequence). In DNA, the CDR3 is TGTGCCTGGAGTGTACCGGCAGGGTTTCGTTACAATGAGCAGTTCTTC. As protein: CAWSVPAGFRYNEQFF.